This TCR beta chain appears in the sequencing data of a study of blood T cells in healthy people across ages (dated by TCRdb to between 2014 and 2016). With regard to the full study: In model experiments, template switching captured roughly one uniquely barcoded TCR beta cDNA molecule for every two T cells. The study measured age-related changes in TCR beta repertoire diversity using deep sequencing normalized with unique cDNA molecular identifiers. Donors of different ages were randomly distributed across sequencing lanes to avoid experimental bias. The donors were divided into four age groups: young (average roughly 15 years), middle-aged (almost 40), aged (about 56) and long-lived (about 80). Using the same blood draw, the study looked at two additional independent replicas of 1 million unique cDNA reads for two donors, one aged 18 to 30 and the other aged 80 or older.

What the work shows at the level of the full study, not this receptor alone: As age increased, observed TCR beta diversity per million T cells dropped in a roughly linear way, and a significant reduction was already evident by age 40. The percentage of naive T cells measured by flow cytometry correlated strongly with observed TCR beta diversity. Because the CMV infection status of the donors was unknown, age-related changes in expanded clonotypes may potentially have been confounded. Compared with the aged group, the long-lived group had more naive CD4+ T cells, fewer expanded clones and increased TCR diversity, suggesting age selection. Estimates of total diversity from one million sequenced T cells were regarded as lower bounds and underestimates. Because profiling used bulk unsorted PBMCs, naive and antigen-experienced compartments could not be compared conclusively.

On this clonotype: The antigen this receptor binds is unknown. Within one base of it there is no much larger clone, and no base qualities were kept.

Library preparation used 5' RACE. The sequencer was an Illumina HiSeq 2500. A second roughly 7 to 11 cycle PCR used a sample-barcoded 5' primer and a J-beta primer mix. A unique molecular identifier was introduced onto each TCR beta cDNA molecule by a template-switch 5' adaptor carrying 12 random nucleotides. Each sample yielded at least 3 million CDR3-containing paired-end reads. All of the RNA was converted into first-strand cDNA using the Mint cDNA synthesis kit, with a TRBC-specific oligonucleotide serving as the primer. Following uracil-DNA glycosylase treatment, a first 18-cycle PCR with universal primers M1SS and BC2_uni_R was performed on all cDNA. The source study handled its data this way. Each sample was normalized by randomly selecting 1 million high-quality reads, each carrying a distinct molecular identifier. Instead of being binned into consensus sequences, reads that shared molecular identifiers were thrown out. MiTCR, set to a Q25 quality threshold and the strictest error-elimination algorithm, was used for CDR3 identification, clonotype clustering and error correction. Lower-bound total TCR beta diversity was estimated with a nonparametric unseen species model using Euler transformation. TCRdb itself trimmed the public reads at Q25 with fastp, ran MiXCR and retained productive beta chains. Entries are consolidated by CDR3 protein sequence, retaining the most common genes and DNA. V and J calls and clone size were set by TCRdb, not the authors. This sample holds about 1.5 million distinct CDR3 sequences; roughly 43% were observed only once. The ten biggest clones cover about 4.1% of the sample.

Donors were around 37 systemically healthy Caucasian individuals from Russia aged 6 to 90 years. About 9.6 milliliters of peripheral blood were collected from each donor into EDTA-treated Vacutainer tubes. Ficoll-Paque density-gradient centrifugation was used to isolate PBMCs, with at least 6.5 million per sample. Total RNA was extracted from PBMCs with Trizol reagent, with at least 5.5 micrograms obtained per sample. The percentages of naive CD45RAhigh/CD27high T cells were determined by flow cytometry on a PBMC aliquot from every donor. Between the V and J ends, shortened by 2 bases and 9 bases respectively, the junction contains 10 bases. Via the germline V gene (reference sequence), CDR1 is PRHDT and CDR2 FYEKMQ. Spanning cysteine to phenylalanine, the CDR3 consists of 12 amino acids. This entry keeps only the CDR3 DNA: 36 bases, framed from base 1.

The rearranged segments are TRBV13 and TRBJ1-1; the D gene cannot be named for sure. Sequenced input: blood. The TCR originated in a woman in her late teens or twenties in good health. The CDR3 here reads CASSLHQWKAFF. The sequenced DNA: TGTGCCAGCAGCTTACACCAATGGAAAGCTTTCTTT.